The 13 T cell receptor beta chains presented below share a single source sample, sequenced in a study of blood T cell repertoires in COVID-19. The table came from immunoSEQ multiplex PCR; TCRdb's copy has only in-frame clones and leaves some out. This sample has approximately 170,000 clones, with around 85% found just once. The sample taken for sequencing was peripheral blood. The receptors shown here come from a woman in her fifties or sixties with COVID-19, enrolled during active disease.

This chain links TRBV7-2 with TRBJ1-2; D not resolved. The CDR3 has 14 amino acids. Germline loops: CDR1 SGHTA, CDR2 FQGNSA. The V gene lost 1 base and the J gene lost 4 bases, with 10 bases spanning the gap. The chain's CDR3 is CASSLVRETYGYTF. CDR3 DNA: TGTGCCAGCAGCTTAGTTCGGGAGACCTATGGCTACACCTTC.

V is TRBV28 and J is TRBJ1-1, with 7 bases matching TRBD1. The CDR3 is 13 residues long. Trimming took 7 bases from V and 7 from J; bases not matched to a gene: 9. Germline V gene sequence: CDR1 MDHEN, CDR2 SYDVKM. CDR3: CASTHEGAGEAFF. CDR3 coding DNA: TGTGCCAGCACCCACGAGGGGGCCGGTGAAGCTTTCTTT. Variable domain in full (rest from reference TRBV28 and TRBJ1-1): DVKVTQSSRYLVKRTGEKVFLECVQDMDHENMFWYRQDPGLGLRLIYFSYDVKMKEKGDIPEGYSVSREKKERFSLILESASTNQTSMYLCASTHEGAGEAFFGQGTRLTVV.

The rearrangement joins TRBV10-3 to TRBJ2-2; 10 bases map to TRBD1. Trimming cost V 7 bases and J 3 bases; bases outside gene matches: 5. The CDR3 runs 15 residues. The germline V gene has CDR1 ENHRY and CDR2 SYGVKD. This chain's CDR3 is CAITGTGVDTGELFF. DNA of the CDR3: TGTGCCATCACCGGGACAGGGGTTGACACCGGGGAGCTGTTTTTT.

The chain joins TRBV30 to TRBJ2-1, with 7 bases that match TRBD2. Germline CDR1 reads GTSNPN; CDR2 reads SVGIG (reference sequence). CDR3 size: 13 residues. V shed 4 bases and J 8 bases; nucleotides not matched to a gene: 8. The CDR3 sequence is CAWKPLAIHEQFF. The CDR3 DNA is TGTGCCTGGAAACCACTAGCGATACATGAGCAGTTCTTC.

CDR3 nucleotide sequence: TGTGCCAGCTCACCAGTACAGGGGTACGAGCAGTACTTC. Translated: CASSPVQGYEQYF. The chain combines TRBV18 with TRBJ2-7; 7 bases are a match to TRBD1. V shed 2 bases, J shed 4 bases, and the junction held 2 bases outside the gene matches. CDR1 KGHSH and CDR2 LQKENI come from the germline V gene. CDR3 length equals 13 residues.

This sequence joins TRBV29-1 and TRBJ1-2; D gene uncertain. The CDR3 loop spans 11 amino acids. Germline CDR1 is SQVTM and CDR2 is ANQGSEA. Between the trimmed V and J ends, which lost 4 bases and 8 bases, there was a span of 11 bases. CDR3 nucleotide sequence: TGCAGCGTTGTAGGCGGGTTAGGCTACACCTTC. This sequence encodes CSVVGGLGYTF.

The chain is built from TRBV11-3 and TRBJ2-2; tentatively, D is TRBD2 (6 bases). V was shortened by 2 bases and J by 3 bases, with 10 bases between the two germline ends. In germline, CDR1 is SGHNT, CDR2 YENEEA. This CDR3 contains 15 residues. The CDR3 region has the DNA TGTGCCAGCAGCTTAACTAGCTTTCACACCGGGGAGCTGTTTTTT. This sequence encodes CASSLTSFHTGELFF.

This chain joins TRBV27 and TRBJ2-3; tentative D call: TRBD2 (6 bases). Germline values: CDR1 MNHEY, CDR2 SMNVEV (reference sequence). The ends were cut back, 5 bases at V and 8 bases at J, with 14 bases in the middle. CDR3 length: 13 residues. CDR3 in DNA: TGTGCCAGCAGTCCCGTATTGGAGGGTACGCAGTATTTT. Protein sequence: CASSPVLEGTQYF.

The V call is TRBV5-6, the J call TRBJ1-1; 9 bases match TRBD1. The CDR3 has 15 amino acids. The J segment lost 4 bases and the V segment lost 0 bases, leaving 4 bases of the junction unmatched. Germline values: CDR1 SGHDT, CDR2 YYEEEE. The CDR3 DNA is TGTGCCAGCAGCTTGGCCGGGACAGGGCCCACTGAAGCTTTCTTT. The encoded protein is CASSLAGTGPTEAFF.

The V and J genes are TRBV5-1 and TRBJ1-2, with D tentatively TRBD1 (6 bases). Germline CDR1 reads SGHRS; CDR2 reads YFSETQ. The CDR3 contains 14 residues. V was trimmed by 6 bases and J by 0 bases, leaving 12 bases between them. CDR3 nucleotide sequence: TGCGCCAGCAAAGGGGGACACACTAACTATGGCTACACCTTC. It specifies CASKGGHTNYGYTF.

The chain couples TRBV24-1 to TRBJ2-6; tentative D call: TRBD2 (6 bases). The V gene's germline CDR1 is KGHDR and CDR2 SFDVKD. CDR3 length equals 15 residues. V lost 9 bases to trimming and J lost 2 bases, with 13 bases between them. The CDR3 DNA is TGTGCCACCGCCAAACCGGGGGCTGGGGCCAACGTCCTGACTTTC. This gives the protein CATAKPGAGANVLTF.

The chain carries TRBV15 and TRBJ1-1; maybe TRBD1 (5 bases). Germline values: CDR1 LNHNV, CDR2 YYDKDF (reference sequence). V gave up 0 bases and J gave up 5 bases, with 13 bases separating them. The CDR3 consists of 15 residues. CDR3 coding DNA: TGTGCCACCAGCAGAGATTTATGGGGCCCAACTGAAGCTTTCTTT. The encoded protein is CATSRDLWGPTEAFF.

This chain uses TRBV9 with TRBJ1-6; D gene ambiguous. Germline-derived CDR1 and CDR2 are SGDLS and YYNGEE. V was cut by 1 base and J by 2 bases, with 7 bases left in between. The CDR3 spans 15 residues. The CDR3 region has the DNA TGTGCCAGCAGCGTAACCGGGGCCTATAATTCACCCCTCCACTTT. Translated, it gives CASSVTGAYNSPLHF.